The text below deals with one TCR beta chain. Its specificity is not known. The data were taken from a study of T cell repertoires in cytomegalovirus infection. Turning to the study itself: Based on public TCR beta signatures, there were indications of CMV infection and of a matching HLA type. Study results and limitations: Across the ex vivo response, the dominant clonotypes were HLA-C-restricted CMV-specific TCR beta clonotypes. Frequencies of public TCR beta families were cumulated, and this identified carriers of CMV plus the relevant HLA.

TCRdb re-called the reads through MiXCR, storing one row per CDR3 protein. The profile covers approximately 160,000 distinct CDR3 sequences, with over 15% appearing a single time and about 17% taken by the ten largest. CDR1 is MDHEN, CDR2 SYDVKM, per germline. Losses at the gene ends were 7 bases for V and 4 bases for J; bases not matched to a gene: 17. This CDR3 comprises 19 residues. The chain has TRBV28 and TRBJ2-5, with TRBD2 identical over 14 bases. The sequencing sample was made of CD8+ T cells from PBMCs. This sequence originates from a human donor in good health (CMV status not recorded). Some clones in this sample may be carry-over from other donors' samples. The CDR3 is CASNANRLAGGIIGETQYF. CDR3 bases: TGTGCCAGCAATGCGAACCGACTAGCGGGAGGGATTATCGGAGAGACCCAGTACTTC. The full variable domain, rest sourced from reference TRBV28 and TRBJ2-5, is DVKVTQSSRYLVKRTGEKVFLECVQDMDHENMFWYRQDPGLGLRLIYFSYDVKMKEKGDIPEGYSVSREKKERFSLILESASTNQTSMYLCASNANRLAGGIIGETQYFGPGTRLLVL.